The clone carrying this TCR beta chain was observed a few times. The germline V gene encodes CDR1 DFQATT and CDR2 SNEGSKA (reference sequence). Trimming at V came to 3 bases and at J to 5 bases, leaving 7 bases not matched to a gene. CDR3 length: 15 amino acids. This specimen comes from a study of T-cell reconstitution after alpha-beta-depleted transplantation in children. A library of TCRbeta sequences, prepared with unique molecular identifiers, was generated. TCRdb re-called the PCR reads with MiXCR, one entry per CDR3 protein. The sample has some 490,000 distinct CDR3 sequences, approximately 12% seen once.

The sequence was collected from a human donor who donated a stem cell graft to a child with combined immunodeficiency. The V and J genes are TRBV20-1 and TRBJ2-5; TRBD1 agrees at 12 bases. Sequences were derived from PBMCs from the stem cell graft donor, sampled from the stem cell graft. CDR3 in amino acids: CSASGGTGGAETQYF. The CDR3 nucleotides are TGCAGTGCTAGTGGGGGGACAGGGGGCGCCGAGACCCAGTACTTC.